This T cell receptor (beta chain) was sequenced for a study of CD8 T cells in ankylosing spondylitis. Regarding the study as a whole: Characteristic of ankylosing spondylitis blood, it appeared, was a TCR beta motif comprising several highly homologous variants. Peripheral blood samples showed relatively rare disease-linked clones, and these clones were CD8+.

In regard to this clonotype: The antigen remains unidentified.

Germline loops: CDR1 DFQATT, CDR2 SNEGSKA (reference sequence). V lost 0 bases, J lost 5 bases, and 3 bases stayed unmatched. This CDR3 has 14 amino acids. Preparation of TCR beta libraries was done by quantitative 5'-RACE with molecular barcodes. TCRdb processed the 5' RACE reads anew with MiXCR; each CDR3 protein has one entry. The sample consists of around 300,000 distinct CDR3 sequences, around 20% of them appearing once. Sequencing used blood, either unsorted or a sorted T cell fraction (not recorded which). The source is a female donor with ankylosing spondylitis or in good health (not recorded which). The J gene is TRBJ2-5, the V gene TRBV20-1; 10 nucleotides match TRBD2. CDR3 sequence reads: CSARELAGRETQYF. CDR3 DNA sequence: TGCAGTGCTAGAGAACTAGCGGGACGGGAGACCCAGTACTTC.